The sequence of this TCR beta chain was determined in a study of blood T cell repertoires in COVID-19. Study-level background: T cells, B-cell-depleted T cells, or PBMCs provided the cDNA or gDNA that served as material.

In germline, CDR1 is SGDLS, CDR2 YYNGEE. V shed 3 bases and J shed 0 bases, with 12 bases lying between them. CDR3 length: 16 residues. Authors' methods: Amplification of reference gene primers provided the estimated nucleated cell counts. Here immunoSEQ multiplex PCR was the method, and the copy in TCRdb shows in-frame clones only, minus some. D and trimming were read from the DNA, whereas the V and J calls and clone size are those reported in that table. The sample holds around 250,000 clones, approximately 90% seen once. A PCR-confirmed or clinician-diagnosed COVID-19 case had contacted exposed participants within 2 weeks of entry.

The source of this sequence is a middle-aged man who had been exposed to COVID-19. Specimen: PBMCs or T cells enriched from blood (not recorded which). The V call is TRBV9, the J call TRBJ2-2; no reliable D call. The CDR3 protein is CASSGGIKSNTGELFF. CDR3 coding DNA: TGTGCCAGCAGCGGAGGCATAAAGTCGAACACCGGGGAGCTGTTTTTT.